Shown below are 4 T cell receptor beta chains from a single sample sequenced in a study of post-analysis software for immune sequencing data. Whole-study findings and limits: Among 5 or 6 TRBV segments more frequent in patients than controls were TRBV5-6, TRBV5-1 and TRBV20-1.

TCR beta cDNA libraries included unique molecular identifiers. TCRdb reprocessed the PCR reads with MiXCR, giving one entry per CDR3 protein. The table includes some 690,000 distinct CDR3 sequences, over 45% detected once. For these receptors, no antigen is known. Source material: blood. The receptors stem from a girl under 10 years old with multiple sclerosis.

The chain employs TRBV12-3 or TRBV12-4 and TRBJ2-7, with 11 bases lining up with TRBD1. The J call is uncertain, as TRBJ2-5 better fits the DNA end. The CDR3 is 15 amino acids. The CDR3 DNA reads TGTGCCAGCAGTTTCGGGACAGGGGGTCAAGAGACCCAGTACTTC. It codes for CASSFGTGGQETQYF.

The chain links TRBV6-5 to TRBJ2-4; TRBD1 might be the D (6 bases). The CDR3 contains 16 residues. Germline CDR1 MNHEY, CDR2 SVGAGI. V was pared by 6 bases and J by 1 base, with 16 bases between. The CDR3 region is CASSQRQDGAKNIQYF. The CDR3 DNA follows: TGTGCCAGCAGCCAGAGACAGGACGGGGCCAAAAACATTCAGTACTTC.

The rearrangement uses TRBV15 and TRBJ2-6; 9 bases map to TRBD1. V dropped 5 bases and J dropped 13; count of bases not matched to a gene: 15. Germline V gene data show CDR1 as LNHNV and CDR2 as YYDKDF (reference sequence). CDR3 size: 16 residues. For the CDR3, the DNA is TGTGCCACCAGCCCCGAGCATCCGGGACAGGGAAATGTCCTGACTTTC. Its translation: CATSPEHPGQGNVLTF.

V and J are TRBV5-1 and TRBJ2-3; the D gene is possibly TRBD2 (6 bases). The germline CDR1 and CDR2 sequences are SGHRS and YFSETQ. Trimming cost V 5 bases and J 0 bases, with 10 bases left between them. The CDR3 length is 14 residues. The CDR3 sequence: CASRTGLSTDTQYF. The CDR3 nucleotides are TGCGCCAGCAGGACGGGACTCAGCACAGATACGCAGTATTTT.